The sample holds a few counts of the clone carrying this TCR beta chain. The CDR3 is 16 amino acids. Trimming cost V 6 bases and J 1 base, with 17 bases left between them. Germline values: CDR1 MDHEN, CDR2 SYDVKM. The data stem from a study of blood T cell repertoires in COVID-19. Here immunoSEQ multiplex PCR was the method, and the copy in TCRdb shows in-frame clones only, minus some. The table records approximately 79,000 clones, around 80% of them present only once. The rearrangement links TRBV28 to TRBJ2-3, with D perhaps matching TRBD2 (6 bases). The specimen sequenced was peripheral blood. The receptor was derived from a man aged 50 to 59 with COVID-19, enrolled during active disease. The CDR3 loop is CASRGLRGRGTDTQYF. The CDR3 DNA reads TGTGCCAGCAGGGGACTTCGCGGCCGAGGCACAGATACGCAGTATTTT.